The rows below give T cell receptor beta chains drawn from one sample of a study of blood T cell repertoires in COVID-19. Measured with immunoSEQ multiplex PCR; TCRdb has only the in-frame clones, and not every one. The sample lists 150,000 to 200,000 clones, 80% to 90% seen once, with 7.5% to 10% in the top ten. What was sequenced was peripheral blood. Source of these receptors: a man aged 50-60 years with active or convalescent COVID-19. CDR3s include the opening cysteine and the closing phenylalanine or tryptophan. Fields, in order: J gene, clone size, V gene, D gene, CDR3 DNA, CDR3 protein. D genes are given only for firm matches. Size values are once, few and many counts, or a class for expanded clones, and some rows have none.

j_call: TRBJ2-7; clone_size: NA; v_call: TRBV3-1/TRBV3-2; d_call: NA; cdr3_nt: TGTGCCAGCAGCACCCCCGGGAGACCCTACGAGCAGTACTTC; cdr3_aa: CASSTPGRPYEQYF
j_call: TRBJ1-2; clone_size: NA; v_call: TRBV6-4; d_call: NA; cdr3_nt: TGTGCCAGCAGTGAAACGGGGGTGGATGGCTACACCTTC; cdr3_aa: CASSETGVDGYTF
j_call: TRBJ2-3; clone_size: once; v_call: TRBV7-3; d_call: TRBD2; cdr3_nt: TGTGCCAGCAGCTTAAGAGGGACTAGCGGGAGAAAAGATACGCAGTATTTT; cdr3_aa: CASSLRGTSGRKDTQYF
j_call: TRBJ1-2; clone_size: once; v_call: TRBV19; d_call: NA; cdr3_nt: TGTGCCAGTACCCGGGAGGGGAACTATGGCTACACCTTC; cdr3_aa: CASTREGNYGYTF
j_call: TRBJ2-1; clone_size: NA; v_call: TRBV19; d_call: TRBD2; cdr3_nt: TGTGCCAGTAGTATAAACCCGGGACTAGCGGGAGCGAACTCCTACAATGAGCAGTTCTTC; cdr3_aa: CASSINPGLAGANSYNEQFF
j_call: TRBJ1-3; clone_size: NA; v_call: TRBV30; d_call: NA; cdr3_nt: TGTGCCTGGAGTAAGGGGGCTGGAAACACCATATATTTT; cdr3_aa: CAWSKGAGNTIYF
j_call: TRBJ1-3; clone_size: NA; v_call: TRBV27; d_call: TRBD1; cdr3_nt: TGTGCCAGCAGTTTAGGCAGGGGGCAAGGAAACACCATATATTTT; cdr3_aa: CASSLGRGQGNTIYF
j_call: TRBJ1-4; clone_size: NA; v_call: TRBV28; d_call: TRBD1; cdr3_nt: TGTGCCAGCAGGAGCCACAGGGGTCCAACTAATGAAAAACTGTTTTTT; cdr3_aa: CASRSHRGPTNEKLFF
j_call: TRBJ1-5; clone_size: NA; v_call: TRBV7-2; d_call: NA; cdr3_nt: TGTGCCAGCAGCATTGACACAAATCAGCCCCAGCATTTT; cdr3_aa: CASSIDTNQPQHF
j_call: TRBJ1-2; clone_size: NA; v_call: TRBV30; d_call: TRBD1; cdr3_nt: TGTGCCTGGAGAACCGGACAGGCACGCTATGGCTACACCTTC; cdr3_aa: CAWRTGQARYGYTF